These T cell receptor beta chains were read from a single sample in a study of regulatory T cells in long-lasting Graves disease. TCRdb called the multiplex PCR reads again in MiXCR, with one record for every CDR3 protein. The data hold fewer than 400,000 distinct CDR3 sequences, with around 19% observed a single time. The source was peripheral blood mononuclear cells (PBMCs), collected when the disease was refractory, from a patient treated with antithyroid drugs. The receptors were gathered from a female donor with Graves disease. CDR3s include the opening cysteine and the closing phenylalanine or tryptophan.

TRBV6-5	CASSYLVAGVNGELFF
TRBV6-1	CASQRSNEQFF
TRBV7-8	CASSLVSGGLEQYF
TRBV19	CASSIIGGPGETQYF
TRBV27	CASSFHGVNSYEQYF
TRBV30	CAWQASDRSPLHF
TRBV20-1	CSASNNRDDQPQHF
TRBV11-2	CASSPHGQGLLYEQYF
TRBV6-5	CASSYSRTWEGYTF
TRBV5-1	CASSLHRTGGYYSPLHF
TRBV28	CASSSLGETQYF
TRBV4-1	CASSPEANYNSPLHF
TRBV7-9	CASSYTGTEQYF
TRBV4-1	CASSQSVTSEGEETQYF
TRBV12-3/TRBV12-4	CASSPTHSRQVNSEKLFF
TRBV2	CASRVTGGRGNIQYF
TRBV9	CASSAGGLAGVYEQYF
TRBV11-3	CASSLDQGPGANVLTF
TRBV7-9	CASRTFDPGEKLFF
TRBV3-1	CASSHVENYGYTF
TRBV2	CASSDVAPGGELFF
TRBV19	CASRVSDGNTEAFF
TRBV20-1	CSARPVGLRDSFYEQYF
TRBV7-2	CASSLDRGPQHF
TRBV3-1	CASSPRASGGQETQYF
TRBV27	CASSLSGGASEQYF
TRBV7-2	CASSFGTGGAYEQYF
TRBV24-1	CATSDPGHPLPDEQFF
TRBV12-3/TRBV12-4	CASSLSGRASYEQYF
TRBV6-5	CASSYSPDRGEHGYTF
TRBV5-1	CASMGHGGTEAFF
TRBV19	CASKDGNTEAFF
TRBV7-9	CASSDASRDYGYTF
TRBV18	CASSRSSGTAYEQYF
TRBV27	CASSRSGQTSSYEQYF
TRBV9	CASSVTGTPADYGYTF
TRBV9	CASSVTGSVGNTIYF
TRBV6-2/TRBV6-3	CASSLTQGHQETQYF
TRBV27	CASSLSRYNEKLFF
TRBV4-1	CASSQGRQIQETQYF
TRBV20-1	CSARAPLTSPEQYF
TRBV7-8	CASSLPRGYNSPLHF
TRBV12-3/TRBV12-4	CARFNQPQHF
TRBV10-1	CASSEGSRGFSGTQYF
TRBV19	CASSILVNTEAFF